This T cell receptor (beta chain) was documented in a study of graft-versus-host responses after intestinal transplantation. Points from the study as a whole: Across patients carrying graft-donor T cell macrochimerism, allografts held high graft-versus-host to host-versus-graft clonal ratios.

The CDR3 spans 15 residues. The V end lost 5 bases, the J end lost 4 bases, and 18 bases lay between the germline ends. Germline V CDR1 and CDR2: MNHEY, SMNVEV (reference sequence). The repertoire was sequenced with immunoSEQ multiplex PCR; TCRdb's copy has only in-frame clones and lacks some. This sample carries 100,000 to 120,000 clones, 93% of them seen once, and the ten largest clones take 0.5% to 0.6%. As for this clone: The antigen remains undetermined.

Sequences were derived from unstimulated CD8+ T cells sorted from spleen or lymph node cells, sampled before intestinal transplant. V gene TRBV27 combines with J gene TRBJ2-7, with D possibly being TRBD1 (5 bases). The sequence was obtained from a human donor who received an intestinal transplant. CDR3: CASSPGWGLMYEQYF. The CDR3, as DNA: TGTGCCAGCAGTCCCGGGTGGGGCCTTATGTACGAGCAGTACTTC.